This T cell receptor beta chain was recorded in a study of blood T cell repertoires in COVID-19. Study in general: COVID-19 samples from acute and convalescent phases originated in the United States, Italy and Spain.

Germline assignment: CDR1 SGDLS and CDR2 YYNGEE. CDR3 length equals 15 residues. Trimming removed 4 bases at V and 7 bases at J, with 15 bases between. Those who participated ranged in age from 18 to 89 years and resided in about 24 US areas. Participants had their cohort set by participant-reported clinical history. For recovered donors of Cohort 3, there were two negative PCRs, clearance, or symptom resolution. TCRdb's table, derived via immunoSEQ multiplex PCR, lists solely in-frame clones and lacks some. The sample consists of about 480,000 clones, 88% of them appearing once. The TCR comes from a woman between 40 and 50 years old who had recovered from COVID-19. The chain joins TRBV9 to TRBJ1-6; D remains unclear. Sequencing used PBMCs or T cells enriched from blood (not recorded which). This CDR3 is CASSPQVNTNSPLHF. CDR3 nucleotides: TGTGCCAGCAGCCCCCAGGTCAATACGAATTCACCCCTCCACTTT.